The present T cell receptor beta chain was sequenced within a study of T-cell reconstitution after alpha-beta-depleted transplantation in children (TCRdb year 2016). Turning to the overall study: Using TCR repertoire profiling, the study followed T-cell immune reconstitution in a quantitative way in children after TCRalphabeta/CD19-depleted allogeneic hematopoietic cell transplantation. Study-wide conclusions, independent of this receptor: In some patients, the high TCRbeta diversity seen at day 60 was put down to recipient T cells and intrathymic progenitors that had survived conditioning. Hyperexpanded clone frequencies declined over subsequent months; after one year, T-cell counts and TCRbeta diversity were mostly attributed to newly produced T cells. About two months after transplant, the apparently early recovery of alphabetaT-cell counts reportedly depended on just several hundred clones that had expanded rapidly and came from non-depleted graft cells.

The treatment or condition label corresponds to: allogeneic hematopoietic cell transplantation with graft depleted of TCRalphabeta T cells and CD19 B cells. The transplant recipients were children given TCRalphabeta/CD19-depleted allogeneic hematopoietic cell grafts. The sample holds many counts of this clonotype. Its antigen has not been determined. No per-base quality is available; no much larger clone lies one base away. The germline V gene (reference sequence) gives CDR1 as DFQATT and CDR2 as SNEGSKA. Between the V and J ends, shortened by 6 bases and 0 bases respectively, the junction contains 12 bases. The CDR3 spans 14 residues, from the cysteine through the phenylalanine. The entry retains the CDR3 DNA only, 42 bases that are in frame from base 1. Library preparation used PCR. These reads were obtained on an Illumina HiSeq 2500. TCR libraries were prepared with molecular barcoding, using unique molecular identifiers to normalize TCRbeta repertoire quantification. The raw public reads went through TCRdb reprocessing: fastp at Q25, MiXCR clone calling, in-frame beta chains kept. Identical CDR3 protein sequences are pooled into one entry, listed with their most common genes and DNA. The sample table shows hundreds of thousands of distinct CDR3 sequences, and over 7% are seen once. Together, the top ten hold 9.1% of the sample.

The sequence was obtained from a female patient aged 2-9 years who had a stem cell transplant for Fanconi anemia, so the T cells may come from the graft donor. The starting material was peripheral blood, obtained 360 days after TCRalphabeta/CD19-depleted stem cell transplant. Recombination connected TRBV20-1 to TRBJ2-1; there is no confident call for the D gene. This receptor carries the CDR3 CSAPFFGSYNEQFF. The nucleotide sequence is TGCAGTGCACCCTTCTTTGGCTCCTACAATGAGCAGTTCTTC.